The 10 T cell receptor beta chains below come from one sample, sequenced in a study of cytomegalovirus exposure and HLA in healthy donors. PCR involved 60 Vbeta and 13 Jbeta primers. Sequenced by immunoSEQ multiplex PCR; TCRdb stores in-frame clones only, minus some. The table records 100,000 to 150,000 clones, approximately 74% of them present only once. Input material: PBMCs. The receptors derive from a man aged 35 to 55 in good health and CMV-seropositive.

The J gene is TRBJ2-7, the V gene TRBV28, with 7 bases aligning to TRBD1. Looked up from germline, CDR1 is MDHEN and CDR2 is SYDVKM. There are 17 residues in the CDR3. The J segment lost 0 bases and the V segment lost 7 bases, leaving 15 bases of the junction unmatched. CDR3 sequence reads: CASKTGQLSLSSYEQYF. The CDR3 DNA reads as TGTGCCAGCAAAACGGGACAGCTCTCTCTAAGCTCCTACGAGCAGTACTTC.

This clone has just a few counts. The CDR3 coding sequence is TGTGCCAGCAGCTTAGCAGGGGGCACCGGCTCTGGGGCCAACGTCCTGACTTTC. It specifies CASSLAGGTGSGANVLTF. V and J are TRBV7-2 and TRBJ2-6; 7 bases fit TRBD1. V shed 0 bases, J shed 0 bases, and the junction held 5 bases outside the gene matches. The CDR3 is 18 residues long. Germline V lookup: CDR1 SGHTA, CDR2 FQGNSA.

The rearrangement links TRBV5-6 to TRBJ1-6; TRBD1 is a possible D gene (5 bases). Germline V gene data show CDR1 as SGHDT and CDR2 as YYEEEE. V dropped 4 bases and J dropped 0 bases, with 17 bases sitting between them. This CDR3 is 18 amino acids long. The CDR3 protein is CASSPQTASSSYNSPLHF. The CDR3 coding sequence is TGTGCCAGCAGCCCACAGACAGCCTCGAGCTCCTATAATTCACCCCTCCACTTT.

The chain couples TRBV7-8 to TRBJ1-6; TRBD1 might be the D (5 bases). The CDR3 covers 15 residues. Germline CDR1 reads SGHVS; CDR2 reads FQNEAQ. Trimming removed 5 bases at V and 6 bases at J, with 14 bases between. The DNA for the CDR3 is TGTGCCAGCAGCCAGAGTCAGGGCGGTAATTCACCCCTCCACTTT. Amino acids: CASSQSQGGNSPLHF.

The chain uses TRBV28 and TRBJ1-4; unclear D gene. Germline V lookup: CDR1 MDHEN, CDR2 SYDVKM. The CDR3 loop spans 14 amino acids. The V and J ends lost 4 bases and 2 bases respectively, with 8 bases between them. The CDR3 DNA follows: TGTGCCAGCAGTTCTCCGGTGACTAATGAAAAACTGTTTTTT. Translated, it gives CASSSPVTNEKLFF.

This chain links TRBV10-3 with TRBJ2-7; TRBD1 matches at 10 bases. The V gene's germline CDR1 is ENHRY and CDR2 SYGVKD. V gave up 4 bases and J gave up 2 bases; unmatched junction bases: 5. CDR3 length equals 15 residues. The CDR3 protein is CAISGRQGAPYEQYF. The CDR3, as DNA: TGTGCCATCAGTGGACGACAGGGGGCCCCCTACGAGCAGTACTTC.

The rearrangement links TRBV9 to TRBJ2-1; possible D gene TRBD2, 5 bases. Between the trimmed V and J ends, which lost 1 base and 6 bases, there was a span of 11 bases. The germline CDR1 and CDR2 sequences are SGDLS and YYNGEE. The CDR3 consists of 14 residues. The CDR3 loop is CASSVRTLINEQFF. The DNA of the CDR3 is TGTGCCAGCAGCGTAAGGACTCTTATCAATGAGCAGTTCTTC. The whole variable domain, remainder taken from reference TRBV9 and TRBJ2-1, is DSGVTQTPKHLITATGQRVTLRCSPRSGDLSVYWYQQSLDQGLQFLIQYYNGEERAKGNILERFSAQQFPDLHSELNLSSLELGDSALYFCASSVRTLINEQFFGPGTRLTVL.

The chain uses TRBV9 and TRBJ2-2; the match to TRBD1 covers 7 bases. Germline CDR1 SGDLS, CDR2 YYNGEE. This CDR3 has 16 residues. Trimming removed 0 bases from V and 1 base from J; junction bases left unmatched: 3. CDR3 loop: CASSVGGGWNTGELFF. The CDR3 nucleotides are TGTGCCAGCAGCGTAGGAGGGGGCTGGAACACCGGGGAGCTGTTTTTT.

This chain connects TRBV5-1 to TRBJ1-2; TRBD1 agrees at 7 bases. V was pared by 0 bases and J by 8 bases, with 10 bases of the junction left unmatched. Per the germline V gene, CDR1 is SGHRS and CDR2 is YFSETQ. This CDR3 has 15 amino acids. CDR3 protein: CASSLEAGTAGGYTF. The CDR3 coding sequence is TGCGCCAGCAGCTTGGAGGCAGGGACAGCGGGCGGCTACACCTTC.

There are a few counts of this clone. The V call is TRBV5-4, the J call TRBJ1-2, with a possible D match to TRBD1 (6 bases). The ends were cut back, 4 bases at V and 3 bases at J, with 16 bases in the middle. The CDR3 length is 15 residues. Looked up from germline, CDR1 is SGHNT and CDR2 is YYREEE (reference sequence). This chain's CDR3 is CASSPRGASDYGYTF. CDR3 nucleotides: TGTGCCAGCAGCCCCAGGGGAGCGTCGGACTATGGCTACACCTTC.